One sample yielded the 22 T cell receptor beta chains listed below, sequenced in a study of Graves' ophthalmopathy and Graves' hyperthyroidism. Amplifying from RNA transcripts, the study obtained TCR beta CDR3 regions. HTBI primers were used in a first-round RT-PCR, which preceded a second-round multiplex PCR. MiXCR, applied by TCRdb to the multiplex PCR reads, yields one record per CDR3 protein. The sample yields a few hundred thousand distinct CDR3 sequences, around 21% seen once. What was sequenced was peripheral blood. All receptors derive from a woman aged 18-29 years with stable Graves' hyperthyroidism.

This clonotype has ten or more counts. The V gene is TRBV2, the J gene TRBJ1-5, with 9 positions matching TRBD1. CDR1 is SNHLY and CDR2 is FYNNEI in the germline V gene. The CDR3 contains 15 residues. Trimming at V came to 6 bases and at J to 6 bases, leaving 9 bases not matched to a gene. The CDR3 DNA follows: TGTGCCAGCAGCCCGGGGACAGGGCGGACTCAGCCCCAGCATTTT. It is translated as CASSPGTGRTQPQHF.

V and J are TRBV28 and TRBJ1-2; the D gene is possibly TRBD1 (5 bases). Germline lookup yields CDR1 MDHEN and CDR2 SYDVKM. The V gene lost 5 bases and the J gene lost 4 bases, with 20 bases spanning the gap. This CDR3 has 16 residues. CDR3 amino acids: CASSPGPGRVGYGYTF. In nucleotides, the CDR3 is TGTGCCAGCAGTCCGGGACCCGGCAGGGTGGGCTATGGCTACACCTTC.

The chain has TRBV10-3 and TRBJ1-5; D might be TRBD1 (6 bases). There are 14 residues in the CDR3. The germline V and J ends were trimmed by 2 bases and 5 bases, with 10 bases remaining between them. Germline V gene sequence: CDR1 ENHRY, CDR2 SYGVKD. The CDR3 DNA reads as TGTGCCATCAGTGAGGAGGGGGGGGATCAGCCCCAGCATTTT. This translates into CAISEEGGDQPQHF.

The sample holds many counts of this clonotype. This rearrangement joins TRBV6-1 to TRBJ2-5; no definite D call. The CDR3 totals 16 residues. CDR1 is MNHNS, CDR2 SASEGT, per germline. Trimming removed 3 bases at V and 1 base at J, with 15 bases between. CDR3 sequence reads: CASSEDIQNLQETQYF. In DNA form, the CDR3 reads TGTGCCAGCAGTGAGGATATACAAAACCTCCAAGAGACCCAGTACTTC.

This clonotype was seen ten or more times. V and J are TRBV6-5 and TRBJ2-5; D is perhaps TRBD2 (6 bases). Germline CDR1 MNHEY, CDR2 SVGAGI. V lost 2 bases, J lost 4 bases, and 11 bases lay in between. The CDR3 has 14 amino acids. The CDR3 coding sequence is TGTGCCAGCAGTTACGGCGGGGAACGAGAGACCCAGTACTTC. It codes for CASSYGGERETQYF.

This chain joins TRBV6-4 and TRBJ2-1; 11 nucleotides match TRBD2. Germline V CDR1 and CDR2: MRHNA, SNTAGT. V dropped 7 bases and J dropped 4; count of bases not matched to a gene: 3. The CDR3 is made up of 14 amino acids. The CDR3 reads CASTTSGNYNEQFF. DNA of the CDR3: TGTGCCAGCACGACTAGCGGGAATTACAATGAGCAGTTCTTC.

This clonotype occurred many times. One end of the junction varies from germline; a read error may be responsible. The chain combines TRBV10-3 with TRBJ2-7, with 9 bases lining up with TRBD2. This CDR3 has 17 residues. Germline V gives CDR1 ENHRY, CDR2 SYGVKD. The CDR3 bases are TGTGCCATCAGGCAATCAGCGGGAGGAATGATAACCTACGGGCAGTACTTC. Translating it yields CAIRQSAGGMITYGQYF.

This clonotype was observed many times. The chain carries TRBV14 and TRBJ2-7; D ambiguous. Germline V gene sequence: CDR1 SGHDN, CDR2 FVKESK. V lost 0 bases, J lost 3 bases, and 12 bases lay in between. The CDR3 length is 15 residues. CDR3 sequence reads: CASSQDSITYYEQYF. The CDR3 bases are TGTGCCAGCAGCCAAGATTCGATAACCTACTACGAGCAGTACTTC. Supplemented by reference TRBV14 and TRBJ2-7, the full variable domain reads EAGVTQFPSHSVIEKGQTVTLRCDPISGHDNLYWYRRVMGKEIKFLLHFVKESKQDESGMPNNRFLAERTGGTYSTLKVQPAELEDSGVYFCASSQDSITYYEQYFGPGTRLTVT.

As concerns this clonotype: Its ends do not fully match the called genes, so a read error is possible. The rearrangement joins TRBV6-5 to TRBJ2-5; D remains unclear. The CDR3 spans 15 residues. Germline V gives CDR1 MNHEY, CDR2 SVGAGI. The CDR3 nucleotides are TGTGCCAGCAGTGACTCCGCCCAGTACCAAGAGACCCAGTACTTC. This codes for CASSDSAQYQETQYF.

In this sample, this clonotype turned up many times. This sequence joins TRBV7-3 and TRBJ2-3; perhaps TRBD2 as D (6 bases). Per the germline V gene, CDR1 is SGHTA and CDR2 is FQGTGA. V was trimmed by 5 bases and J by 0 bases, leaving 9 bases between them. This CDR3 has 14 amino acids. In DNA, the CDR3 is TGTGCCAGCAGCCGCGGGGTTAGCACAGATACGCAGTATTTT. Amino acid sequence: CASSRGVSTDTQYF.

The table lists this clonotype with many counts. The genes are TRBV20-1 and TRBJ1-5, with 7 bases fitting TRBD1. In germline, CDR1 is DFQATT, CDR2 SNEGSKA (reference sequence). The ends lost 3 bases at V and 6 bases at J; junction bases unmatched: 11. CDR3 length: 15 residues. The CDR3 is CSASSGQGDRQPQHF. Here the CDR3 DNA reads TGCAGTGCTAGTAGTGGTCAGGGGGATCGTCAGCCCCAGCATTTT.

The rearrangement links TRBV5-1 to TRBJ1-2, with D perhaps matching TRBD1 (5 bases). V was trimmed by 4 bases and J by 0 bases, leaving 16 bases between them. CDR1 SGHRS and CDR2 YFSETQ come from the germline V gene. The CDR3 is made up of 16 amino acids. CDR3 coding DNA: TGCGCCAGCAGCGCCGGACAAGCCTTATCTAACTATGGCTACACCTTC. This codes for CASSAGQALSNYGYTF.

This clonotype was counted at least ten times. The CDR3 region is CSVDAGALSGNTIYF. DNA for the CDR3: TGCAGCGTTGACGCAGGGGCCCTCTCTGGAAACACCATATATTTT. J is TRBJ1-3 and V is TRBV29-1, with D possibly TRBD1 on 6 matching bases. This CDR3 spans 15 amino acids. Germline loops: CDR1 SQVTM, CDR2 ANQGSEA. The V and J ends lost 3 bases and 0 bases respectively, with 12 bases between them.

This clonotype was seen many times. The chain joins TRBV30 to TRBJ1-2, with a tentative D call TRBD1 (5 bases). Per germline, CDR1 GTSNPN and CDR2 SVGIG (reference sequence). The CDR3 is 12 residues long. V was cut by 3 bases and J by 10 bases, with 15 bases left in between. The CDR3 bases are TGTGCCTGGAGATCCGCAGGGCCCCTCTACACCTTC. Amino acids: CAWRSAGPLYTF.

This clonotype was observed at least ten times. This chain joins TRBV29-1 and TRBJ1-1; 9 bases fit TRBD1. The CDR3 spans 12 residues. The V and J ends lost 7 bases and 5 bases, in that order; junction bases with no gene match: 5. Germline CDR1 and CDR2: SQVTM and ANQGSEA. CDR3 region: CSAGTGRTEAFF. CDR3 DNA sequence: TGCAGCGCCGGGACAGGGAGGACTGAAGCTTTCTTT. The variable domain in full, with the rest retrieved from reference TRBV29-1 and TRBJ1-1, is SAVISQKPSRDICQRGTSLTIQCQVDSQVTMMFWYRQQPGQSLTLIATANQGSEATYESGFVIDKFPISRPNLTFSTLTVSNMSPEDSSIYLCSAGTGRTEAFFGQGTRLTVV.

This clonotype occurred many times. The V call is TRBV6-1, the J call TRBJ2-7; TRBD2 aligns across 9 bases. Germline V CDR1 and CDR2: MNHNS, SASEGT. V dropped 11 bases and J dropped 3; count of bases not matched to a gene: 11. The CDR3 has 14 amino acids. In DNA, the CDR3 is TGTGCCGCGGCCGGGACTAGCAGATTCTACGAGCAGTACTTC. It is translated as CAAAGTSRFYEQYF.

The V call is TRBV5-1, the J call TRBJ2-5; D gene ambiguous. The V and J ends lost 4 bases and 5 bases respectively, with 18 bases between them. Germline assignment: CDR1 SGHRS and CDR2 YFSETQ. The CDR3 spans 15 residues. The CDR3 nucleotides are TGCGCCAGCAGCAAGCGAACATATTCGTCGGAGACCCAGTACTTC. Amino acids: CASSKRTYSSETQYF.

This clonotype was seen many times. This may arise from a read error, as a much more abundant clone is one base away. This chain joins TRBV20-1 and TRBJ2-5; D uncertain. This CDR3 has 12 amino acids. Germline-derived CDR1 and CDR2 are DFQATT and SNEGSKA (reference sequence). This CDR3 reads CSAYNPEETKYF. For the CDR3, the DNA is TGCAGTGCTTACAACCCAGAAGAGACCAAGTACTTC.

The rearrangement links TRBV2 to TRBJ2-2; 11 bases align to TRBD2. V shed 6 bases and J 2 bases; nucleotides not matched to a gene: 5. Germline CDR1 SNHLY, CDR2 FYNNEI. The length of the CDR3 is 16 residues. CDR3 bases: TGTGCCAGCAGAACAACTAGCGGGAGAAACACCGGGGAGCTGTTTTTT. Residues: CASRTTSGRNTGELFF.

The chain joins TRBV29-1 to TRBJ1-1; no firm D call. CDR1 and CDR2 from the germline V gene are SQVTM and ANQGSEA. The CDR3 is 11 amino acids. V was pared by 4 bases and J by 5 bases, with 8 bases between. CDR3 amino acids: CSVGLGTEAFF. The CDR3 coding sequence is TGCAGCGTTGGGTTGGGAACTGAAGCTTTCTTT.

This chain uses TRBV12-3 or TRBV12-4 with TRBJ2-7, with TRBD2 matching over 8 bases. The CDR3 runs 14 residues. J was trimmed by 0 bases and V by 4 bases; bases with no gene match: 2. CDR3 in DNA: TGTGCCAGCAGTTGGAGCGGGAGCTCCTACGAGCAGTACTTC. This encodes CASSWSGSSYEQYF.

This clonotype was observed many times. The V gene is TRBV30, the J gene TRBJ2-4; 10 nucleotides agree with TRBD2. Germline CDR1 is GTSNPN and CDR2 is SVGIG (reference sequence). V shed 5 bases, J shed 6 bases, and the junction held 4 bases outside the gene matches. CDR3 length: 13 amino acids. Written as DNA, the CDR3 is TGTGCCTGGGCCAGCGGGAGGGTAAACATTCAGTACTTC. It encodes CAWASGRVNIQYF. Full variable domain (outside the CDR3, taken from reference TRBV30 and TRBJ2-4): SQTIHQWPATLVQPVGSPLSLECTVEGTSNPNLYWYRQAAGRGLQLLFYSVGIGQISSEVPQNLSASRPQDRQFILSSKKLLLSDSGFYLCAWASGRVNIQYFGAGTRLSVL.